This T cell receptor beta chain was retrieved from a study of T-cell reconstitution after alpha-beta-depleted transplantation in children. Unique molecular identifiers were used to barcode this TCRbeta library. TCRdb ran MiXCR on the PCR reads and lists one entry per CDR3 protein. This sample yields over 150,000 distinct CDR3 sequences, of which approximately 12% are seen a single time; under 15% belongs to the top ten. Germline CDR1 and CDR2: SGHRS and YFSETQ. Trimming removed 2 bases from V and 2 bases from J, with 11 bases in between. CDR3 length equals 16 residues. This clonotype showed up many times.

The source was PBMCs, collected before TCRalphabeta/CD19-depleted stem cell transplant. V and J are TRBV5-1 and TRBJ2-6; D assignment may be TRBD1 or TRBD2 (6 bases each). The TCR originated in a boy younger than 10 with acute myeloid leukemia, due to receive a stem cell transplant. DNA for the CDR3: TGCGCCAGCAGCTTTAAAGGGGGGACTGGGGCCAACGTCCTGACTTTC. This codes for CASSFKGGTGANVLTF.